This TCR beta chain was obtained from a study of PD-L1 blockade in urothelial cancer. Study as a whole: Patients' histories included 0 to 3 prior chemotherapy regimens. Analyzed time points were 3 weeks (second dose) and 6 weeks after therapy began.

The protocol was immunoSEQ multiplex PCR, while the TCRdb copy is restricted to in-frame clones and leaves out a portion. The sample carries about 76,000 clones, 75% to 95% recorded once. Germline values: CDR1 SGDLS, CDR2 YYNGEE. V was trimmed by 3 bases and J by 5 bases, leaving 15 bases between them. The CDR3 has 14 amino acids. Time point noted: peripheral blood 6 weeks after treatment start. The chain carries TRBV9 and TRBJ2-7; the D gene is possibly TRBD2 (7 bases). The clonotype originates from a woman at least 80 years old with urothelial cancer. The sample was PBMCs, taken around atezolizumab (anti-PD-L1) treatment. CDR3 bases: TGTGCCAGCAGCGGGGGGGGCCCGTACAACGAGCAGTACTTC. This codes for CASSGGGPYNEQYF. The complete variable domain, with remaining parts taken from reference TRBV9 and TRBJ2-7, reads DSGVTQTPKHLITATGQRVTLRCSPRSGDLSVYWYQQSLDQGLQFLIQYYNGEERAKGNILERFSAQQFPDLHSELNLSSLELGDSALYFCASSGGGPYNEQYFGPGTRLTVT.